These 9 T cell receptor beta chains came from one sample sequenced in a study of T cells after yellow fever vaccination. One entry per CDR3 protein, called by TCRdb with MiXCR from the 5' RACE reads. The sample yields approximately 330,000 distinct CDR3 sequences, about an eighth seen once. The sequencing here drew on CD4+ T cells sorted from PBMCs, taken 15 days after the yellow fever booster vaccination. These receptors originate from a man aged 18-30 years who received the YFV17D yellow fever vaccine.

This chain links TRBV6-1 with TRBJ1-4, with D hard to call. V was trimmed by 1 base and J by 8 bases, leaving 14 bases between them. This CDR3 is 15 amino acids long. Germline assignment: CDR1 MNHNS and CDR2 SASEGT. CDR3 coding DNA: TGTGCCAGCAGTGAAGATCCCGGAGGGAGGGAAAAACTGTTTTTT. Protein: CASSEDPGGREKLFF.

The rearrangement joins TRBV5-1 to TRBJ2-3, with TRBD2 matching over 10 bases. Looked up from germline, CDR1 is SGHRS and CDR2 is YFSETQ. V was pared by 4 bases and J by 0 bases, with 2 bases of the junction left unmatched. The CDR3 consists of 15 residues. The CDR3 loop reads CASSTSGASTDTQYF. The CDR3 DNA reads TGCGCCAGCAGCACTAGCGGGGCTAGCACAGATACGCAGTATTTT.

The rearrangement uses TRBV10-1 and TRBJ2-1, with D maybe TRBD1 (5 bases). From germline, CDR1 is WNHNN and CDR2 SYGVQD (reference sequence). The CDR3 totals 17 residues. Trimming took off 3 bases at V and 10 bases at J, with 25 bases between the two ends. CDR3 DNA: TGCGCCAGCAGTGATCCGATGGGGCAGGGTCCCTTTGGGGAGCAGTTCTTC. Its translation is CASSDPMGQGPFGEQFF.

CDR3: CASSLGGPVGQETQYF. CDR3 nucleotide sequence: TGCGCCAGCAGCTTGGGGGGCCCGGTCGGGCAAGAGACCCAGTACTTC. The genes are TRBV5-1 and TRBJ2-5; possibly TRBD1 for D (5 bases). V was cut by 0 bases and J by 2 bases, with 14 bases left in between. CDR1 is SGHRS, CDR2 YFSETQ, per germline. This CDR3 region has 16 residues.

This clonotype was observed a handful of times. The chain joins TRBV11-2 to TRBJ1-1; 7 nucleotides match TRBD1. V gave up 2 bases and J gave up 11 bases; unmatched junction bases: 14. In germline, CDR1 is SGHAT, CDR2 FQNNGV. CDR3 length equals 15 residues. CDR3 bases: TGTGCCAGCAGCTTACTCGGGACAGTGACTACTTTGGCTTTCTTT. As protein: CASSLLGTVTTLAFF.

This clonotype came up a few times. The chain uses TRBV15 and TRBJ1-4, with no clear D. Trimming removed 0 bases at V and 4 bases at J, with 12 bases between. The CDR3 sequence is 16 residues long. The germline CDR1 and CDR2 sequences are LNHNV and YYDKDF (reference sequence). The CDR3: CATSRDLTAVNEKLFF. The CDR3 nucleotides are TGTGCCACCAGCAGAGATCTGACGGCGGTTAATGAAAAACTGTTTTTT.

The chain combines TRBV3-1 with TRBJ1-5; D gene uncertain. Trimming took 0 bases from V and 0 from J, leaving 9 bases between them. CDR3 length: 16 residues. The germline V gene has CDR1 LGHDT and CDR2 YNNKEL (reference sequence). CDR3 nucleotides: TGTGCCAGCAGCCAAGATGCCGGCGGTAGCAATCAGCCCCAGCATTTT. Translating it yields CASSQDAGGSNQPQHF.

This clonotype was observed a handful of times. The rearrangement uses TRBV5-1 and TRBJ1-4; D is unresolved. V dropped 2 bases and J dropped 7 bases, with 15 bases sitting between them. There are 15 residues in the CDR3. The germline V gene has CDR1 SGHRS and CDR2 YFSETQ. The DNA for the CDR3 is TGCGCCAGCAGCTTTACGGGTGGTTTGGGTGAAAAACTGTTTTTT. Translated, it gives CASSFTGGLGEKLFF.

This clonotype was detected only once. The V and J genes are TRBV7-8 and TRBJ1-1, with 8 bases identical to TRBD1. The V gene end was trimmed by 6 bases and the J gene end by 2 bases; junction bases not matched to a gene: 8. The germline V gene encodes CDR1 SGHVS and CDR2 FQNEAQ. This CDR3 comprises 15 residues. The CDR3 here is CASRYDRGRNTEAFF. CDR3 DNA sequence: TGTGCCAGCAGATATGACAGGGGAAGAAACACTGAAGCTTTCTTT.